This TCR beta chain was retrieved from a study of blood T cell repertoires in COVID-19. This clone has a single count. Other DNA sequences in the same sample also yield this CDR3. CDR3 size: 12 residues. Per the germline V gene, CDR1 is MNHNS and CDR2 is SASEGT. Trimming cost V 3 bases and J 6 bases, with 6 bases left between them. Followed over time, Seattle patients had been enrolled while infection was active. The protocol was immunoSEQ multiplex PCR, while the TCRdb copy is restricted to in-frame clones and leaves out a portion. This table has 330,000 or so clones, approximately 88% appearing once.

The sample was peripheral blood. This receptor was identified in a man aged 25-40 years with COVID-19, enrolled during active disease. This rearrangement joins TRBV6-1 to TRBJ2-1; D is unresolved. The chain's CDR3 is CASSDPGNEQFF. Here the CDR3 DNA reads TGTGCCAGCAGTGACCCCGGCAATGAGCAGTTCTTC.